Reported below is one T cell receptor (beta chain). Its antigen remains unidentified. This sample was taken from a study of cytomegalovirus exposure and HLA in healthy donors. Looking at the study overall: T cells numbering around 190 million yielded around 120 million unique TCR beta sequences in an earlier analysis.

Germline V gene sequence: CDR1 LNHNV, CDR2 YYDKDF (reference sequence). V shed 5 bases, J shed 5 bases, and the junction held 1 base outside the gene matches. The CDR3 runs 12 residues. The PCR contained 60 Vbeta and 13 Jbeta primers. Some clones are missing from TCRdb's copy, which holds only in-frame ones; the method was immunoSEQ multiplex PCR. The sample holds fewer than 250,000 clones, 60% to 80% seen once. General study results and limits: Presence/absence analyses treated sequencing depth as roughly uniform across donors. Follow-up analysis later connected one missense variant in DCLRE1C with trimming of TCR beta V- and J-genes.

The gene calls are TRBV15 and TRBJ2-5; 8 nucleotides match TRBD1. The sequence came from a young woman in good health and CMV-seronegative. Material for sequencing was PBMCs. CDR3 in DNA: TGTGCCACCAGCTACAGGGGGGAGACCCAGTACTTC. This translates into CATSYRGETQYF. The complete variable domain, with remaining parts taken from reference TRBV15 and TRBJ2-5, reads DAMVIQNPRYQVTQFGKPVTLSCSQTLNHNVMYWYQQKSSQAPKLLFHYYDKDFNNEADTPDNFQSRRPNTSFCFLDIRSPGLGDTAMYLCATSYRGETQYFGPGTRLLVL.